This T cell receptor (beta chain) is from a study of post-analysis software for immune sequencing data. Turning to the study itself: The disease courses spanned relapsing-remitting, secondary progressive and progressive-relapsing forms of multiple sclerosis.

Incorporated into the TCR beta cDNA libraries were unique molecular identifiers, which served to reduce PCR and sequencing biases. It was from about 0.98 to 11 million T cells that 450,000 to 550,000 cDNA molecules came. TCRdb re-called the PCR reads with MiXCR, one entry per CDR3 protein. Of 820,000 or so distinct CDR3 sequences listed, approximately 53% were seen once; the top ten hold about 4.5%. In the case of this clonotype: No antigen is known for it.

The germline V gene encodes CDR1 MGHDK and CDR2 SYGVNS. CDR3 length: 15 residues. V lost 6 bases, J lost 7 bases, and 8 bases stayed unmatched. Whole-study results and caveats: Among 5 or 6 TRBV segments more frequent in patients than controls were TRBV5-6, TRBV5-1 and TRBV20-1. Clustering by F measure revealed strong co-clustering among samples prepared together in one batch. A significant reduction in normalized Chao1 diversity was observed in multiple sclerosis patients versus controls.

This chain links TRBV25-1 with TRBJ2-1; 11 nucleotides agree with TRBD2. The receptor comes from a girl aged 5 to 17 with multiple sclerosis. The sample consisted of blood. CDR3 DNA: TGTGCCAGCAGATTTAGCGGGAGGGCACGGAATGAGCAGTTCTTC. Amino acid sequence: CASRFSGRARNEQFF.